Presented here are 5 T cell receptor beta chains from one specimen sequenced in a study of identical twins. Via MiXCR, TCRdb re-called the 5' RACE reads, giving one row per CDR3 protein. In the table there are just over 450,000 distinct CDR3 sequences, around 14% of which are singletons. In addition, the sample was reused for a study of yellow fever vaccine responses in identical twins.

The sequenced sample consisted of CD4+ T cells sorted from blood. These receptors were obtained from a woman aged 18-29 years in good health.

The chain employs TRBV27 and TRBJ1-6, with D perhaps TRBD1 (5 bases). The germline V and J ends were trimmed by 4 bases and 7 bases, with 14 bases remaining between them. Germline V CDR1 and CDR2: MNHEY, SMNVEV (reference sequence). This CDR3 has 15 amino acids. The CDR3 sequence: CASSYTGTPNSPLHF. Here the CDR3 DNA reads TGTGCCAGCAGTTATACCGGGACGCCGAATTCACCCCTCCACTTT.

The DNA for the CDR3 is TGTGCCAGCAGCCCGCTTAGGACTAGCGGACAAGAGACCCAGTACTTC. As protein: CASSPLRTSGQETQYF. The rearrangement links TRBV6-2 or TRBV6-3 to TRBJ2-5; 10 bases are a match to TRBD2. J gave up 2 bases and V 6 bases, and 9 bases lay outside the gene matches. From germline, CDR1 is MNHEY and CDR2 SVGEGT. This CDR3 region has 16 residues.

The CDR3 loop reads CSAILGIYEQYF. CDR3 bases: TGCAGTGCTATTTTAGGGATTTACGAGCAGTACTTC. The chain is built from TRBV20-1 and TRBJ2-7; no firm D call. Per germline, CDR1 DFQATT and CDR2 SNEGSKA (reference sequence). Trimming pared 4 bases from V and 4 bases from J, leaving 11 bases between. The CDR3 consists of 12 residues.

The V gene is TRBV5-6, the J gene TRBJ2-1, with 8 bases aligning to TRBD2. Germline-derived CDR1 and CDR2 are SGHDT and YYEEEE. This CDR3 region has 13 residues. V dropped 5 bases and J dropped 15; count of bases not matched to a gene: 13. For the CDR3, the DNA is TGTGCCAGCAGTCCCGGAGAGCGGGAGTTTCGGTTCTTC. Amino acids: CASSPGEREFRFF. The full variable domain, in which reference TRBV5-6 and TRBJ2-1 provide the parts outside the CDR3, is DAGVTQSPTHLIKTRGQQVTLRCSPKSGHDTVSWYQQALGQGPQFIFQYYEEEERQRGNFPDRFSGHQFPNYSSELNVNALLLGDSALYLCASSPGEREFRFFGPGTRLTVL.

J is TRBJ2-7 and V is TRBV5-1; TRBD1 is a possible D gene (7 bases). The V end lost 4 bases, the J end lost 5 bases, and 19 bases lay between the germline ends. Germline CDR1 and CDR2: SGHRS and YFSETQ. The CDR3 covers 15 residues. CDR3 sequence (DNA): TGCGCCAGCAGCGCAGTAGGAGGGGGCCTGAACGAGCAGTACTTC. It encodes CASSAVGGGLNEQYF.